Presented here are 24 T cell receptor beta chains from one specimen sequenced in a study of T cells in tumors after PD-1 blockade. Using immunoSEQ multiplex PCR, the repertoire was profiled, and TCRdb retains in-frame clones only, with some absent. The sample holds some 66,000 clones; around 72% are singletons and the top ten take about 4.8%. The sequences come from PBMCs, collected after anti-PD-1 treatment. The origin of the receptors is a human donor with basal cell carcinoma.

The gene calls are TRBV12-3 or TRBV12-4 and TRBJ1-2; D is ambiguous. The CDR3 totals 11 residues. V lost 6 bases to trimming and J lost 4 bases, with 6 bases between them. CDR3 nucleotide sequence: TGTGCCAGCAGGTGGGGCTATGGCTACACCTTC. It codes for CASRWGYGYTF.

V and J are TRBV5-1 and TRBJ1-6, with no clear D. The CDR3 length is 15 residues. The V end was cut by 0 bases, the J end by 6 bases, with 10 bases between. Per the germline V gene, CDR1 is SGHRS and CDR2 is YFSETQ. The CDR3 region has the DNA TGCGCCAGCAGCTTGGAAGGAGATTCTAATTCACCCCTCCACTTT. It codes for CASSLEGDSNSPLHF. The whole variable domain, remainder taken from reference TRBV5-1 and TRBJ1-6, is KAGVTQTPRYLIKTRGQQVTLSCSPISGHRSVSWYQQTPGQGLQFLFEYFSETQRNKGNFPGRFSGRQFSNSRSEMNVSTLELGDSALYLCASSLEGDSNSPLHFGNGTRLTVT.

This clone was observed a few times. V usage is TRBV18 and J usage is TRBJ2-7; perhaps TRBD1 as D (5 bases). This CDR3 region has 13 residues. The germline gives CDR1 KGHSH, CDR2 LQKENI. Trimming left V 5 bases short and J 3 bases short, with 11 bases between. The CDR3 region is CASSTTENYEQYF. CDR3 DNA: TGTGCCAGCTCAACGACAGAAAACTACGAGCAGTACTTC.

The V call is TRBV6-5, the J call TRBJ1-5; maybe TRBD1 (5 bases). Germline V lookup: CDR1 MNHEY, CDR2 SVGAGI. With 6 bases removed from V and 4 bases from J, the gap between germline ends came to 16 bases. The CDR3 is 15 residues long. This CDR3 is CASRDISVGNQPQHF. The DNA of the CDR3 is TGTGCCAGCAGGGACATCTCCGTAGGGAATCAGCCCCAGCATTTT.

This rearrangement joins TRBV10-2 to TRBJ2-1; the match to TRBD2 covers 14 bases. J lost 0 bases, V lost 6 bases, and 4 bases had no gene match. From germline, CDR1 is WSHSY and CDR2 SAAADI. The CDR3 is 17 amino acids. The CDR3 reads CASRTSGGESSYNEQFF. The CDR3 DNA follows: TGCGCCAGCAGGACTAGCGGGGGGGAAAGCTCCTACAATGAGCAGTTCTTC.

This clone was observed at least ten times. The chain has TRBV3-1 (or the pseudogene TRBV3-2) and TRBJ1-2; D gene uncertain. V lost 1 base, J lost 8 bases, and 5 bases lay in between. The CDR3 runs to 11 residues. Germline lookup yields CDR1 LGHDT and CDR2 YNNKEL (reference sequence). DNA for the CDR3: TGTGCCAGCAGCCAAGGGAGCGGCTACACCTTC. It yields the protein CASSQGSGYTF.

DNA of the CDR3: TGTGCCAGCAGTTATGTACATGGCTACACCTTC. Amino acid sequence: CASSYVHGYTF. The J gene is TRBJ1-2, the V gene TRBV12-3 or TRBV12-4; D uncertain. The CDR3 is made up of 11 amino acids. Trimming pared 4 bases from V and 6 bases from J, leaving 6 bases between.

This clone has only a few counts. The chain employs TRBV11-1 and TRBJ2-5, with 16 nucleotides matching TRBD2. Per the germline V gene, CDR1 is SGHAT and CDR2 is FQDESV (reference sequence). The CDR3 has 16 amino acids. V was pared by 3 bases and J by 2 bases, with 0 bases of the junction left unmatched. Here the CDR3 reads CASSLGLAGGQETQYF. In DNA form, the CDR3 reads TGTGCCAGCAGCTTGGGACTAGCGGGGGGGCAAGAGACCCAGTACTTC.

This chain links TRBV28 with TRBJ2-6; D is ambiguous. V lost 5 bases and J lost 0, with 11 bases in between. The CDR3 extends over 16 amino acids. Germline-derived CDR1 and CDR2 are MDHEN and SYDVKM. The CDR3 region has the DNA TGTGCCAGCAGTAGTATACTGGTCTCTGGGGCCAACGTCCTGACTTTC. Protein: CASSSILVSGANVLTF.

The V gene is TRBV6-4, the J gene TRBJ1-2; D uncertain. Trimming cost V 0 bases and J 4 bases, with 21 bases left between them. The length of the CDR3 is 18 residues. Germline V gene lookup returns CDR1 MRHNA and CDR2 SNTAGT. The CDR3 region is CASSDSFTTHASSYGYTF. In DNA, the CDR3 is TGTGCCAGCAGTGACTCTTTTACAACCCACGCAAGTAGCTATGGCTACACCTTC.

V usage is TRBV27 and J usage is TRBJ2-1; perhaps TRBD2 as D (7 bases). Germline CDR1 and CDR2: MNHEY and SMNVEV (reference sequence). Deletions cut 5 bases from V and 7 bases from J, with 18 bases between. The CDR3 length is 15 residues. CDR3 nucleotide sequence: TGTGCCAGCAGTCGATGGGGGGGGGCGGGTAATGAGCAGTTCTTC. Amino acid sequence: CASSRWGGAGNEQFF.

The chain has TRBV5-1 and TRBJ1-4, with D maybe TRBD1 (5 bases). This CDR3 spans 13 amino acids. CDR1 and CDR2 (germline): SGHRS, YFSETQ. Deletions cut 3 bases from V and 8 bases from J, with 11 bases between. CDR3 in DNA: TGCGCCAGCAGCTCGGGACTGGGAGAAAAACTGTTTTTT. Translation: CASSSGLGEKLFF.

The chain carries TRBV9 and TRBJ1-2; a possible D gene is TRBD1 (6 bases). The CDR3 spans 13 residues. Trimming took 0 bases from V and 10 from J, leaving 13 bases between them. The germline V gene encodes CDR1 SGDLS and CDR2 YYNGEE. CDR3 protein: CASSVVNQGYYTF. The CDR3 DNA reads TGTGCCAGCAGCGTAGTTAACCAGGGGTACTACACCTTC.

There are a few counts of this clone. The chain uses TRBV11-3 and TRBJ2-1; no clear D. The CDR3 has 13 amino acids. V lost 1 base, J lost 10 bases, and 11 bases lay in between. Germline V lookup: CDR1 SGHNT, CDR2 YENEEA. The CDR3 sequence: CASSLAFGLEQFF. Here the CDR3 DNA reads TGTGCCAGCAGCTTAGCATTTGGCCTAGAGCAGTTCTTC.

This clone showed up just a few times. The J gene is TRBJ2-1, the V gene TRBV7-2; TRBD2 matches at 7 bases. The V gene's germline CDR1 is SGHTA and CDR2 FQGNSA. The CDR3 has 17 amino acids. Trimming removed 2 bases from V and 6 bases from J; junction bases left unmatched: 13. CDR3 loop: CASSLRSLAAKGNEQFF. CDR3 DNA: TGTGCCAGCAGCTTAAGGTCTCTAGCGGCTAAAGGCAATGAGCAGTTCTTC. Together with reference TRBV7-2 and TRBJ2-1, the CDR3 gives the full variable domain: GAGVSQSPSNKVTEKGKDVELRCDPISGHTALYWYRQSLGQGLEFLIYFQGNSAPDKSGLPSDRFSAERTGGSVSTLTIQRTQQEDSAVYLCASSLRSLAAKGNEQFFGPGTRLTVL.

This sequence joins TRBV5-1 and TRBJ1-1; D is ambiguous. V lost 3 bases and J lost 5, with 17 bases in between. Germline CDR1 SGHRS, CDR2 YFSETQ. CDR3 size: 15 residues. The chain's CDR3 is CASSYDDMISTEAFF. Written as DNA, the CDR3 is TGCGCCAGCAGCTATGACGACATGATTTCGACTGAAGCTTTCTTT.

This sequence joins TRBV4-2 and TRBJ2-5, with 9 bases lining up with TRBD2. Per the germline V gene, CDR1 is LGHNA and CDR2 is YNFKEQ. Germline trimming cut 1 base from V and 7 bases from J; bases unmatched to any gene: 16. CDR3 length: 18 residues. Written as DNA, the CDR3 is TGTGCCAGCAGCCAAGCCGGGGCAGCGGGGGGCTTCTTGGCGACCCAGTACTTC. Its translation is CASSQAGAAGGFLATQYF.

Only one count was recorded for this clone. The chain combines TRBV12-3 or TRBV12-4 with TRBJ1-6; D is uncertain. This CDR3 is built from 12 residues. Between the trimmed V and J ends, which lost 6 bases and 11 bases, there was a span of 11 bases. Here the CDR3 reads CASRAGDTPLHF. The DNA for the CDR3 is TGTGCCAGCAGGGCAGGAGATACACCCCTCCACTTT.

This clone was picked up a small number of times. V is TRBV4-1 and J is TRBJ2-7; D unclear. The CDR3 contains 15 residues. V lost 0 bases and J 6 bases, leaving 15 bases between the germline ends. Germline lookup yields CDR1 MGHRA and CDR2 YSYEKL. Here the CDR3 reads CASSQEYSGISEQYF. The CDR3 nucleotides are TGCGCCAGCAGCCAAGAATACAGTGGCATCTCCGAGCAGTACTTC.

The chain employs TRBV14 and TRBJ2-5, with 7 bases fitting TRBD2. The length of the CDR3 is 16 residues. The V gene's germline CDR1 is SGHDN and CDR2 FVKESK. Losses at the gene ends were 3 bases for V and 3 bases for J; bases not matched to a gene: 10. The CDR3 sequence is CASSQSSGLSKETQYF. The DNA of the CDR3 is TGTGCCAGCAGCCAGAGTAGCGGGCTTTCGAAAGAGACCCAGTACTTC.

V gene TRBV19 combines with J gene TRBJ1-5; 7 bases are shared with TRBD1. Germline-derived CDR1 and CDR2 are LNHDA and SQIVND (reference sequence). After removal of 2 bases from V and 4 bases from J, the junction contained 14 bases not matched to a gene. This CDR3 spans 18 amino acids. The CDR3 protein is CASSIKKETGHPNQPQHF. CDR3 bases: TGTGCCAGTAGTATAAAGAAGGAGACAGGGCATCCGAATCAGCCCCAGCATTTT. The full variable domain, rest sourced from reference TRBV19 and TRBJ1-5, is DGGITQSPKYLFRKEGQNVTLSCEQNLNHDAMYWYRQDPGQGLRLIYYSQIVNDFQKGDIAEGYSVSREKKESFPLTVTSAQKNPTAFYLCASSIKKETGHPNQPQHFGDGTRLSIL.

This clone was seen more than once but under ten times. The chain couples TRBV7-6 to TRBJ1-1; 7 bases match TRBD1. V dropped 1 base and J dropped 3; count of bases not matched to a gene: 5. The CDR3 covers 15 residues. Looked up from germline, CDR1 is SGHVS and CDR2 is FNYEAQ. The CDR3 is CASSLGARGYTEAFF. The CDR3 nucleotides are TGTGCCAGCAGCTTAGGCGCCAGGGGGTACACTGAAGCTTTCTTT.

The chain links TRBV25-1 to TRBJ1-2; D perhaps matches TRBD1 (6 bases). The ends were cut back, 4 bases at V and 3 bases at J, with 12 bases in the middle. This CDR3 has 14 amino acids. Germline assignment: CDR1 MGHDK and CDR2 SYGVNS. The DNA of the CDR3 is TGTGCCAGCAGTGCCGGACAGCGAGACTATGGCTACACCTTC. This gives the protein CASSAGQRDYGYTF.

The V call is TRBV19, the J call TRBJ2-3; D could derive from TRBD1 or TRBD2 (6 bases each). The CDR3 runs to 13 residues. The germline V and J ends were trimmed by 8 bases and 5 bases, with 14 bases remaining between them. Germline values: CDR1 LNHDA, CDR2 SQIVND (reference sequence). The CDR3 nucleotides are TGTGCCAGTGGATGGGGGCGGGAAGATACGCAGTATTTT. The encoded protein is CASGWGREDTQYF.